This T cell receptor (beta chain) was observed in a study of blood T cell repertoires in COVID-19. Study information: Researchers got acute and convalescent COVID-19 samples from the United States, Italy and Spain.

TCRdb's copy holds only in-frame clones and misses some; the assay was immunoSEQ multiplex PCR. The data contain more than 95,000 clones, roughly 84% of them singletons. This CDR3 is built from 16 residues. Germline V lookup: CDR1 SGHNT, CDR2 YYREEE (reference sequence). The trim removed 4 bases at V and 7 bases at J, leaving 8 bases unmatched. The sample comprised peripheral blood. This chain connects TRBV5-4 to TRBJ2-7; 16 bases line up with TRBD2. The sequence was obtained from a human donor in a cohort sampled during active COVID-19. Written as DNA, the CDR3 is TGTGCCAGCAGCCGGGGACTAGCGGGGGGGCCAGGGGAGCAGTACTTC. This sequence encodes CASSRGLAGGPGEQYF.